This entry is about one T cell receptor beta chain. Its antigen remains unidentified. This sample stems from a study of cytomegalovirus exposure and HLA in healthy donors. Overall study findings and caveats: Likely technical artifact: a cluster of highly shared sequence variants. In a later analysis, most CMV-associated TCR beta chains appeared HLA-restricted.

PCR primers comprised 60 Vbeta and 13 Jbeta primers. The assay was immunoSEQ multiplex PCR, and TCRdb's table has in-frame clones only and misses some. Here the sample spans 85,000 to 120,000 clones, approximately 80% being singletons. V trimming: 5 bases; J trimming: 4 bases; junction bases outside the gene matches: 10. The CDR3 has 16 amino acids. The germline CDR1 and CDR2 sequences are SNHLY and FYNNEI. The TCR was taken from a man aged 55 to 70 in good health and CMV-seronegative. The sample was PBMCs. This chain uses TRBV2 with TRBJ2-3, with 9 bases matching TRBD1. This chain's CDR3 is CASSKLQGASADTQYF. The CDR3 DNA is TGTGCCAGCAGTAAACTACAGGGGGCGTCCGCAGATACGCAGTATTTT.